This TCR beta chain stems from a study of blood T cell repertoires in COVID-19. Profiled with immunoSEQ multiplex PCR; TCRdb holds only in-frame clones, not every one. The sample holds 300,000 to 450,000 clones; about 87% are singletons and the top ten take about 2.3%. Trimming shortened V by 7 bases and J by 5 bases, and 14 bases separated the two germline ends. Germline values: CDR1 MNHEY, CDR2 SVGAGI. The CDR3 has 13 amino acids. The sequence was collected from an older woman with COVID-19, enrolled during active disease. Sequencing used peripheral blood. The chain recombines TRBV6-5 with TRBJ2-5, with D perhaps matching TRBD1 (8 bases). The CDR3 sequence is CASMYRGGETQYF. The CDR3 DNA sequence: TGTGCCAGCATGTACAGGGGGGGTGAGACCCAGTACTTC.